This paragraph covers one T cell receptor beta chain sequence. Antigen: not known. The PCR ran on 60 Vbeta and 13 Jbeta primers. Generated by immunoSEQ multiplex PCR, the TCRdb table keeps only in-frame clones and is missing some. Of about 140,000 clones in the sample, around 70% were seen once. These data are taken from a study of cytomegalovirus exposure and HLA in healthy donors. Study observations and caveats: As a later analysis showed, a missense DCLRE1C variant was linked to trimming of TCR beta V- and J-genes.

V lost 6 bases to trimming and J lost 5 bases; unmatched junction nucleotides: 5. The CDR3 has 13 amino acids. Per the germline V gene, CDR1 is MGHDK and CDR2 is SYGVNS. Material for sequencing was PBMCs. V usage is TRBV25-1 and J usage is TRBJ2-7; 9 bases fit TRBD1. This TCR derives from a woman in her 30s in good health and CMV-seronegative. DNA for the CDR3: TGTGCCAGCAGGGACAGGGGCCGGGACGAGCAGTACTTC. It encodes CASRDRGRDEQYF.